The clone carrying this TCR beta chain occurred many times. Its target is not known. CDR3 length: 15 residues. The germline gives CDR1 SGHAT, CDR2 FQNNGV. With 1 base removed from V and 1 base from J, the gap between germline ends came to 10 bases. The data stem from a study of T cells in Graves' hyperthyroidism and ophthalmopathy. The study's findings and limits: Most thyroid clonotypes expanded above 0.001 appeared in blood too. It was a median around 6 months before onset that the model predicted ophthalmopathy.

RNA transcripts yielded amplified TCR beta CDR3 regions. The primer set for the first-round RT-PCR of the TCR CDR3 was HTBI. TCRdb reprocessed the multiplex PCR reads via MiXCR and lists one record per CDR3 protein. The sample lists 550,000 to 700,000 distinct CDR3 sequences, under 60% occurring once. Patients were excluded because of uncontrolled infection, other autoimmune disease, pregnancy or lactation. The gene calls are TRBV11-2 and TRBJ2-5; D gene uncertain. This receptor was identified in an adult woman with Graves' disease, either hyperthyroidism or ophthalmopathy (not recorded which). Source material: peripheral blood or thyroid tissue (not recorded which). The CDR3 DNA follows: TGTGCCAGCAGCTTAGCAGTTAGGACCCAAGAGACCCAGTACTTC. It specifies CASSLAVRTQETQYF.